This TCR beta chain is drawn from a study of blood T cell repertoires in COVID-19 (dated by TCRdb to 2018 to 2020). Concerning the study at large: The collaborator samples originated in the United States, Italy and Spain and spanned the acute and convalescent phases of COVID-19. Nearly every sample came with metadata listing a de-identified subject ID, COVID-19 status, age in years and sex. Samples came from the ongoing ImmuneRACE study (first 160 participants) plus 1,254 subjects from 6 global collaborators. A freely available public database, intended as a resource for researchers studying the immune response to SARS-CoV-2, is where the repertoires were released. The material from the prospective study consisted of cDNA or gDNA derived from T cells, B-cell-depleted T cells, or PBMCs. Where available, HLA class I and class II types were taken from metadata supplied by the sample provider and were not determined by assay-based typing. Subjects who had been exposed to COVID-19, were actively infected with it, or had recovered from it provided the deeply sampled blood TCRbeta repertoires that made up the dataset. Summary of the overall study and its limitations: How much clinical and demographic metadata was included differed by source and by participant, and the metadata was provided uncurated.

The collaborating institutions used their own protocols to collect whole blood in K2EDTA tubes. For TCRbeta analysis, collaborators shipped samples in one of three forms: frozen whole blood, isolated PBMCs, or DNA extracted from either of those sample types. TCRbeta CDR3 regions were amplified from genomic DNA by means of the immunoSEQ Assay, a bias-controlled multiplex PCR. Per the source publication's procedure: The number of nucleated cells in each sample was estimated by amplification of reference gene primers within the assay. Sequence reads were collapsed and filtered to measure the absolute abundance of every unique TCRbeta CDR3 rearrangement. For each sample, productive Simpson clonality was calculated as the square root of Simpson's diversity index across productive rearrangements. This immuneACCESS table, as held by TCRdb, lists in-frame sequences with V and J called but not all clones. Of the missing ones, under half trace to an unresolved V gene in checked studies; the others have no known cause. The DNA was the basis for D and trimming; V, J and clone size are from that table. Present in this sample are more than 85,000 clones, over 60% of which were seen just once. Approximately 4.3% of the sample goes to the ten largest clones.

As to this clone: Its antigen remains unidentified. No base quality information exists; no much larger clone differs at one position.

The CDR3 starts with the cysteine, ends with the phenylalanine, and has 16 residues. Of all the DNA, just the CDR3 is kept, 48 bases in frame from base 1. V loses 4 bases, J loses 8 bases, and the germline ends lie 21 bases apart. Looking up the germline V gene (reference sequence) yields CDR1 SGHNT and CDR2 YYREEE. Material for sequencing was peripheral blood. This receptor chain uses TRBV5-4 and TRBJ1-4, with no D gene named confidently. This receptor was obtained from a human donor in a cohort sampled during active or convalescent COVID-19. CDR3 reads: CASSPHHVVGEEKLFF. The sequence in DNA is TGTGCCAGCAGCCCGCATCACGTAGTCGGGGAAGAAAAACTGTTTTTT.